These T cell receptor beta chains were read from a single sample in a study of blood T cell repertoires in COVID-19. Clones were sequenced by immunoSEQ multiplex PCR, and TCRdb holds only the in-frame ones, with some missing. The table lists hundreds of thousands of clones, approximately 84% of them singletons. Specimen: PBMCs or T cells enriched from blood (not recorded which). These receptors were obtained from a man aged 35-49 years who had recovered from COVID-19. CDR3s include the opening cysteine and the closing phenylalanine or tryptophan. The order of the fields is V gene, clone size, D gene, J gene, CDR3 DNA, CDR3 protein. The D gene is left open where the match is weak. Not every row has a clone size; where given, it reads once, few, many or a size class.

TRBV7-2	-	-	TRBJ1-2	TGTGCCAGCAGCTTAGGTTCCAGAGGCTACACCTTC	CASSLGSRGYTF
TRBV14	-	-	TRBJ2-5	TGTGCCAGCAGCCGGGATACAGGGACCCAGTACTTC	CASSRDTGTQYF
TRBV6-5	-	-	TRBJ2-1	TGTGCCAGCACCGGGACCACGGGAGCCAACAATGAGCAGTTCTTC	CASTGTTGANNEQFF
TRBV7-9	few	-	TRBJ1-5	TGTGCCAGCAGCGGCGGGGGTCCCTCTGATAGTAGCAATCAGCCCCAGCATTTT	CASSGGGPSDSSNQPQHF
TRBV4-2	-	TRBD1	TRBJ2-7	TGTGCCAGCAGCCAAGATCTCCCCGGGACAGGGGCCTACGAGCAGTACTTC	CASSQDLPGTGAYEQYF
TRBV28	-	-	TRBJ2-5	TGTGCCAGCAGTTTCGGAGGGGAAGGGAGAGAGACCCAGTACTTC	CASSFGGEGRETQYF
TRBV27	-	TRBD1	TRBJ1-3	TGTGCCAGCAGTGCCCGACAGGGCCACCAAAACTCTGGAAACACCATATATTTT	CASSARQGHQNSGNTIYF
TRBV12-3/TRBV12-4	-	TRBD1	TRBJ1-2	TGTGCCAGCAGTCAAGGGGACAGCTATGGCTACACCTTC	CASSQGDSYGYTF
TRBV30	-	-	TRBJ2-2	TGTGCCTGGAGTTATGACAGGTCTACCGGGGAGCTGTTTTTT	CAWSYDRSTGELFF
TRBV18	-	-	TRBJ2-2	TGTGCCAGCTCACCACCGGTGGTAGGACTCCTCGGGACCGGGGAGCTGTTTTTT	CASSPPVVGLLGTGELFF
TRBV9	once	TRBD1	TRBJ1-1	TGTGCCAGCAGCACGCAGACAGGGTTGAACACTGAAGCTTTCTTT	CASSTQTGLNTEAFF
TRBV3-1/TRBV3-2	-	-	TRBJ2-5	TGTGCCAGCAGCCAAGATGTGGCAGGGGGGGAGACCCAGTACTTC	CASSQDVAGGETQYF
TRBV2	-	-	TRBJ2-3	TGTGCCAGCATGGGGGGGGCTCCAGATACGCAGTATTTT	CASMGGAPDTQYF
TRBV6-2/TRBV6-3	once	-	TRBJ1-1	TGTGCCAGCAGTTTCCAGGGCCTTGGCACTGAAGCTTTCTTT	CASSFQGLGTEAFF
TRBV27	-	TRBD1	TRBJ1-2	TGTGCCAGCAGTCTCTTGACAGGGGGTGAAGGCTACACCTTC	CASSLLTGGEGYTF
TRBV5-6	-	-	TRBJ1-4	TGTGCCAGCAGCCCCCGGACTTTGAATGAAAAACTGTTTTTT	CASSPRTLNEKLFF
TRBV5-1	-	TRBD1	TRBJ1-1	TGCGCCAGCAGCTTGGAGACAGGGGACGGAGCTTTCTTT	CASSLETGDGAFF
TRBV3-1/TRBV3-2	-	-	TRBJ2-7	TGTGCCAGCAGCCTCGCAGGGGTTACCTACGAGCAGTACTTC	CASSLAGVTYEQYF
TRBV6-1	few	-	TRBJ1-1	TGTGCCAGCAGTGAAGTCTTCTTGAACACTGAAGCTTTCTTT	CASSEVFLNTEAFF
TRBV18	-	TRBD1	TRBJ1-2	TGTGCCAGCTCGCCTGACAGGGGGCAGGGCTACACCTTC	CASSPDRGQGYTF
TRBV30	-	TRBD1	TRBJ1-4	TGTGCCGGGGGGACAGGGGAAGAAAAACTGTTTTTT	CAGGTGEEKLFF
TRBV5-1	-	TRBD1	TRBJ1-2	TGCGCCAGCAGAGAGGGGACAGGGGGCGCATATGGCTACACCTTC	CASREGTGGAYGYTF
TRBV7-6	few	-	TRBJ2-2	TGTGCCAGCAGCTTATTATCCGGGGAGCTGTTTTTT	CASSLLSGELFF